Below are 14 T cell receptor beta chains sequenced from a single sample in a study of beta chain features in type 1 diabetes. Every bit of the isolated RNA underwent reverse transcription, so sequencing read expressed TCRB transcripts. Only in-frame clones appear in the TCRdb table, and some are missing; sequencing was by immunoSEQ multiplex PCR. The sample shows about 320,000 clones, 11% to 15% of them seen only once. The material sequenced was central memory CD4+ T cells from blood. Receptor source: a young man in good health.

This clone showed up just a few times. The rearrangement joins TRBV9 to TRBJ2-7, with TRBD1 identical over 8 bases. With V trimmed by 4 bases and J by 5 bases, 11 bases remained unmatched. CDR3 length: 15 residues. Germline CDR1 and CDR2: SGDLS and YYNGEE. DNA for the CDR3: TGTGCCAGCAGCCCCTCAGGACAGGGTCTCCACGAGCAGTACTTC. This encodes CASSPSGQGLHEQYF.

The chain links TRBV27 to TRBJ2-1; no clear D. V gave up 7 bases and J gave up 0 bases, with 13 bases separating them. The CDR3 totals 15 residues. Germline CDR1 MNHEY, CDR2 SMNVEV (reference sequence). The CDR3 DNA reads TGTGCCAGCAAGTCAGTCGGGCGCTCCTACAATGAGCAGTTCTTC. Encoded protein: CASKSVGRSYNEQFF.

V is TRBV12-5 and J is TRBJ1-5; TRBD1 matches 7 bases. V lost 1 base, J lost 7 bases, and 4 bases stayed unmatched. The germline V gene has CDR1 LGHNT and CDR2 FRNRAP. This CDR3 comprises 14 residues. The chain's CDR3 is CASGLARGEQPQHF. The CDR3 bases are TGTGCTAGTGGTTTGGCCAGGGGGGAGCAGCCCCAGCATTTT.

This sequence joins TRBV7-2 and TRBJ2-1; TRBD2 agrees at 9 bases. V gave up 5 bases and J gave up 6 bases; unmatched junction bases: 11. CDR1 and CDR2 from the germline V gene are SGHTA and FQGNSA. CDR3 length: 16 residues. The CDR3 sequence: CASSRGGSGGFNEQFF. CDR3 sequence (DNA): TGTGCCAGCAGCCGAGGTGGGAGCGGGGGGTTCAATGAGCAGTTCTTC.

This clone showed up just a few times. The chain couples TRBV6-6 to TRBJ2-1; D is undetermined. CDR1 is MNHNY and CDR2 is SVGAGI in the germline V gene (reference sequence). The V gene lost 6 bases and the J gene lost 10 bases, with 7 bases spanning the gap. The CDR3 totals 10 residues. The CDR3: CASRRTEQFF. The CDR3 nucleotides read TGTGCCAGCAGACGGACGGAGCAGTTCTTC.

The sample holds a few counts of this clone. The chain combines TRBV5-5 with TRBJ1-2; no clear D. Per the germline V gene, CDR1 is SGHKS and CDR2 is YYEKEE (reference sequence). V gave up 3 bases and J gave up 5 bases, with 11 bases separating them. This CDR3 contains 13 residues. CDR3 coding DNA: TGTGCCAGCAGCTCCAGCGTGACGTATGGCTACACCTTC. It encodes CASSSSVTYGYTF. The variable domain in full, with the rest retrieved from reference TRBV5-5 and TRBJ1-2, is DAGVTQSPTHLIKTRGQQVTLRCSPISGHKSVSWYQQVLGQGPQFIFQYYEKEERGRGNFPDRFSARQFPNYSSELNVNALLLGDSALYLCASSSSVTYGYTFGSGTRLTVV.

This clone appeared a few times. The chain couples TRBV5-8 to TRBJ1-5; D unresolved. Germline V gene lookup returns CDR1 SGHTS and CDR2 YDEGEE. V was pared by 2 bases and J by 7 bases, with 16 bases between. This CDR3 region has 15 residues. CDR3 sequence: CASSLGYGPPQPQHF. CDR3 bases: TGTGCCAGCAGCTTAGGTTACGGACCGCCCCAGCCCCAGCATTTT.

Ten or more counts support this clone. The V call is TRBV9, the J call TRBJ2-3, with unresolved D. The CDR3 is made up of 15 amino acids. Trimming cost V 0 bases and J 4 bases, with 12 bases left between them. Germline V gene data show CDR1 as SGDLS and CDR2 as YYNGEE. The CDR3 region has the DNA TGTGCCAGCAGCGTAGGGCCGGCTGAATCAGATACGCAGTATTTT. Encoded protein: CASSVGPAESDTQYF.

This clone was counted many times. The chain has TRBV2 and TRBJ2-7; D perhaps matches TRBD1 (7 bases). CDR3 size: 17 residues. Trimming took 2 bases from V and 5 from J, leaving 22 bases between them. Germline CDR1 is SNHLY and CDR2 is FYNNEI. Here the CDR3 reads CASSERFGTAGFNEQYV. The CDR3 nucleotides are TGTGCCAGCAGTGAACGGTTCGGGACAGCGGGTTTTAACGAGCAGTACGTC.

This clone has a handful of counts. The chain couples TRBV11-2 to TRBJ1-2; no reliable D call. The CDR3 has 13 residues. The V end was cut by 5 bases, the J end by 3 bases, with 10 bases between. CDR1 and CDR2 from the germline V gene are SGHAT and FQNNGV. CDR3 coding DNA: TGTGCCAGCAGCCAGAAATACCACTATGGCTACACCTTC. It translates to CASSQKYHYGYTF. Based on the CDR3 plus reference TRBV11-2 and TRBJ1-2, the full variable domain is EAGVAQSPRYKIIEKRQSVAFWCNPISGHATLYWYQQILGQGPKLLIQFQNNGVVDDSQLPKDRFSAERLKGVDSTLKIQPAKLEDSAVYLCASSQKYHYGYTFGSGTRLTVV.

The chain employs TRBV6-1 and TRBJ2-5, with 9 bases lining up with TRBD1. The J segment lost 6 bases and the V segment lost 6 bases, leaving 5 bases of the junction unmatched. The CDR3 covers 13 residues. Germline CDR1 and CDR2: MNHNS and SASEGT. The CDR3 DNA is TGTGCCAGCAGCCCGACAGGGGGGAAGACCCAGTACTTC. It specifies CASSPTGGKTQYF.

This chain uses TRBV6-6 with TRBJ2-4, with D perhaps TRBD2 (6 bases). V was pared by 4 bases and J by 7 bases, with 17 bases between. CDR3 length equals 15 residues. CDR1 and CDR2 (germline): MNHNY, SVGAGI (reference sequence). The CDR3 DNA sequence: TGTGCCAGCAGTTCGGACGCCGGACGGGGGAACATTCAGTACTTC. This encodes CASSSDAGRGNIQYF.

Regarding this clone: Other DNA sequences in the sample encode the same CDR3. The genes are TRBV30 and TRBJ2-1; D unclear. Germline lookup yields CDR1 GTSNPN and CDR2 SVGIG (reference sequence). V was trimmed by 4 bases and J by 4 bases, leaving 5 bases between them. CDR3 length: 11 amino acids. The CDR3 here is CAWTSYNEQFF. DNA for the CDR3: TGTGCCTGGACTAGTTACAATGAGCAGTTCTTC.

This rearrangement joins TRBV14 to TRBJ2-5; TRBD1 might be the D (7 bases). Germline assignment: CDR1 SGHDN and CDR2 FVKESK. V lost 4 bases, J lost 5 bases, and 17 bases lay in between. The CDR3 extends over 15 amino acids. The DNA for the CDR3 is TGTGCCAGCAGCCCTCGCGCAGGGGGGCAGGAGACCCAGTACTTC. It translates to CASSPRAGGQETQYF.